Below, one TCR beta chain is given with its context. Its antigen is not identified. Using immunoSEQ multiplex PCR, the repertoire was profiled, and TCRdb retains in-frame clones only, with some absent. The sample yields roughly 46,000 clones, about 89% seen once. The CDR3 loop spans 15 amino acids. Trimming removed 0 bases at V and 7 bases at J, with 14 bases between. The germline CDR1 and CDR2 sequences are SGHRS and YFSETQ. The sample belongs to a study of Tregs in tolerant kidney transplant recipients. General study results and limits: This study did not directly address biological reproducibility. Expanding Tregs on activated donor B cells appeared to best identify donor-specific TCRbeta clones.

Unstimulated Tregs (CD4+CD25+CD127-) and CD4+CD25- non-Tregs were sorted from PBMCs. Regulatory T cells were sorted from thawed PBMCs rested overnight at 37°C with around 180 IU/ml IL-2. The chain combines TRBV5-1 with TRBJ2-1, with a weak D call TRBD2 (6 bases). Sequencing input: Tregs from blood. The receptor was isolated from a human donor in good health. This CDR3 reads CASSLGLDVWNEQFF. Here the CDR3 DNA reads TGCGCCAGCAGCTTGGGACTAGATGTCTGGAATGAGCAGTTCTTC.